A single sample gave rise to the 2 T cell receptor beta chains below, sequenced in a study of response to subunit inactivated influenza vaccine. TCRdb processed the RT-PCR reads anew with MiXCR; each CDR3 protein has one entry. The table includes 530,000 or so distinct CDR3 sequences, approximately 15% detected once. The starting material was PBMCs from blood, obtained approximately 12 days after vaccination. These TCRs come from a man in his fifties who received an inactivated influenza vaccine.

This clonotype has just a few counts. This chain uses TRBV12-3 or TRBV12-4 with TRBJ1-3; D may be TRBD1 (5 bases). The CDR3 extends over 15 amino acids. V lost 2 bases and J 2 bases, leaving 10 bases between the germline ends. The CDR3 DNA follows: TGTGCCAGCAGTTTACTGGGGGATGCTGGAAACACCATATATTTT. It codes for CASSLLGDAGNTIYF.

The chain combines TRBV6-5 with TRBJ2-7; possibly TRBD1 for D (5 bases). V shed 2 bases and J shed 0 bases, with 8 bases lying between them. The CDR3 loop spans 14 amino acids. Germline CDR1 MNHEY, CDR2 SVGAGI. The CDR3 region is CASSYGRGSYEQYF. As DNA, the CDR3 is TGTGCCAGCAGTTACGGTAGGGGCTCCTACGAGCAGTACTTC.